This TCR beta chain emerged from a study of identical twins. TCRdb re-analysed the 5' RACE reads in MiXCR, keeping a single row per CDR3 protein. The data hold hundreds of thousands of distinct CDR3 sequences, with under 9% observed a single time. This clonotype was recorded many times. The germline V gene encodes CDR1 SGHTA and CDR2 FQGNSA. This CDR3 region has 15 residues. Trimming took 3 bases from V and 5 from J; bases not matched to a gene: 9. The data were also submitted as part of a second study, on yellow fever vaccine responses in identical twins.

Sequencing was performed on PBMCs. The chain joins TRBV7-2 to TRBJ2-5, with TRBD2 identical over 7 bases. This receptor was identified in a woman under 30 in good health. CDR3 bases: TGTGCCAGCAGCTTGCCGACTAGCCTGCGGGAGACCCAGTACTTC. This codes for CASSLPTSLRETQYF.